This TCR beta chain came from a study of T cell repertoires in cytomegalovirus infection. Overall study: CMV infection plus the matching HLA type was flagged by public TCR beta signatures.

A single record per CDR3 protein comes from TCRdb applying MiXCR to the reads. The table has approximately 170,000 distinct CDR3 sequences, under 20% seen once. In its sample, this clonotype was seen a few times. The TCR originated in a human donor in good health (CMV status not recorded). Some clones in this sample may be carry-over from other donors' samples. Sequences were obtained from CD8+ T cells from PBMCs.

The DNA of the CDR3 is TGTGCCAGCAGCCAAGGGGACAGACTCTTAAATGAGCAGTTCTTC. Protein: CASSQGDRLLNEQFF. The chain uses TRBV28 and TRBJ2-1, with 7 bases identical to TRBD1. The CDR3 is 15 amino acids. Germline V gene data show CDR1 as MDHEN and CDR2 as SYDVKM. After removal of 6 bases from V and 7 bases from J, the junction contained 12 bases not matched to a gene.